The source of this T cell receptor beta chain is a study of a mutant IDH1 vaccine in newly diagnosed glioma. For the study at large: Those enrolled had earlier been treated with radiotherapy, temozolomide, or both, mostly both.

The time point here: baseline, week 1 (first vaccination visit). Treatment of the sample: pre-vaccination baseline after standard-of-care therapy. The donors had new WHO grade 3 or 4 astrocytomas; these were IDH1-mutant and ATRX-lost. CDR1 is SGHRS and CDR2 is YFSETQ in the germline V gene. The V gene lost 1 base and the J gene lost 4 bases, with 8 bases spanning the gap. This CDR3 has 13 amino acids. Of note for this clone: Its antigen is undetermined.

The study's findings and limits: Changes in the top peripheral T cell clonotypes seemingly had no bearing on pseudoprogression. Vaccine-induced immune responses were detected in around 92% of patients.

Profiling relied on immunoSEQ multiplex PCR, and the TCRdb table lists in-frame clones only, not all of them. The table shows approximately 70,000 clones, with 79% occurring only once. The J gene is TRBJ2-5, the V gene TRBV5-1; the D gene is possibly TRBD2 (5 bases). The sequence came from a man in his fifties with glioma. Source: PBMCs, taken from a glioma patient treated with radiotherapy, temozolomide or both. CDR3 DNA: TGCGCCAGCAGCTTGAAGGGAGTAGAGACCCAGTACTTC. As protein: CASSLKGVETQYF. The full variable domain, its missing parts supplied by reference TRBV5-1 and TRBJ2-5, is KAGVTQTPRYLIKTRGQQVTLSCSPISGHRSVSWYQQTPGQGLQFLFEYFSETQRNKGNFPGRFSGRQFSNSRSEMNVSTLELGDSALYLCASSLKGVETQYFGPGTRLLVL.